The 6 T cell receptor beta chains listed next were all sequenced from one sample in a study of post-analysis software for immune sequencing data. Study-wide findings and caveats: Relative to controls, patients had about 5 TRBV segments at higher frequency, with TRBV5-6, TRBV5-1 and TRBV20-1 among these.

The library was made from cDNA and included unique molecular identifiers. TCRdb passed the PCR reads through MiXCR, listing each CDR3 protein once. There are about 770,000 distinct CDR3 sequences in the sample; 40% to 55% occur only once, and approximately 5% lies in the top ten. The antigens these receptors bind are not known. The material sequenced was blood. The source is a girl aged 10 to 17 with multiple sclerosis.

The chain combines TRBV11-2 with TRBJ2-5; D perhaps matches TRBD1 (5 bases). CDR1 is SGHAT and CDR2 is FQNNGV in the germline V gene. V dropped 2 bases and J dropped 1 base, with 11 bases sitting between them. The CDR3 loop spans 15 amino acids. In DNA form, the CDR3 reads TGTGCCAGCAGCTTATTAATCAGGGTCCAAGAGACCCAGTACTTC. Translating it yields CASSLLIRVQETQYF.

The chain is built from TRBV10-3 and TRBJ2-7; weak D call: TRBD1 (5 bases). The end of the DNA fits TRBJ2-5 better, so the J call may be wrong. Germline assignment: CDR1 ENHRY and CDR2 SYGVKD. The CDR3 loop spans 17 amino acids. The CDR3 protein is CAISEGQWTQLGETQYF. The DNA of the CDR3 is TGTGCCATCAGTGAGGGCCAATGGACACAGTTGGGGGAGACCCAGTACTTC.

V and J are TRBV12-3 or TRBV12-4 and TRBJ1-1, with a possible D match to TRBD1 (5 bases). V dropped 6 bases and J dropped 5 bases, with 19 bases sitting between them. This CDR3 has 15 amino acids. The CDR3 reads CASRPGTEVGTEAFF. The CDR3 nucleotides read TGTGCCAGCAGGCCCGGGACCGAGGTAGGGACTGAAGCTTTCTTT.

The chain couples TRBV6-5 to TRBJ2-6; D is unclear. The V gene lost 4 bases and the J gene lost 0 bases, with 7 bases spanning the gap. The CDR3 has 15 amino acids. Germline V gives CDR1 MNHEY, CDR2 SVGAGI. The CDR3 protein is CASSWSLSGANVLTF. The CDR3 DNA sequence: TGTGCCAGCAGTTGGTCGCTCTCTGGGGCCAACGTCCTGACTTTC.

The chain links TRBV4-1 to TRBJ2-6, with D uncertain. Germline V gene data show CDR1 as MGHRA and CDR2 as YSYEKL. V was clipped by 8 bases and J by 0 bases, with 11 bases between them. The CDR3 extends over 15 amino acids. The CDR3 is CASGQTDSGANVLTF. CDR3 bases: TGCGCCAGCGGGCAGACCGACTCTGGGGCCAACGTCCTGACTTTC.

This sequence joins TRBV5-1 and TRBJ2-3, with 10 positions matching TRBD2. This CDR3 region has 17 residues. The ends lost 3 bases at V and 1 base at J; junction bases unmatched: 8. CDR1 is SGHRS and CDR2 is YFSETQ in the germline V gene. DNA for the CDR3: TGCGCCAGCAGCTCCGTGACGAGCGGGAGGGGCACAGATACGCAGTATTTT. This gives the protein CASSSVTSGRGTDTQYF.